These 19 T cell receptor beta chains share one sample of origin, sequenced in a study of shared clonotypes between healthy human individuals. TCRdb's table, derived via immunoSEQ multiplex PCR, lists solely in-frame clones and lacks some. The profile shows about 120,000 clones, about 71% of them singletons. The sample taken for sequencing was memory CD8+ T cells sorted from blood. Subset indicated: CD45RO+ cells pooled with CCR7-negative TemRA cells. The receptors shown here come from a woman aged 25 to 39 in good health.

The rearrangement joins TRBV19 to TRBJ2-7, with D perhaps matching TRBD2 (6 bases). The CDR3 sequence is 15 residues long. The germline V gene encodes CDR1 LNHDA and CDR2 SQIVND (reference sequence). Trimming took off 0 bases at V and 3 bases at J, with 12 bases between the two ends. CDR3 sequence reads: CASSIEYGSSYEQYF. In nucleotides, the CDR3 is TGTGCCAGTAGTATAGAATACGGGAGTAGCTACGAGCAGTACTTC.

The CDR3 is CASSPGGRFTANTQYF. The CDR3 DNA sequence: TGTGCCAGCAGCCCGGGGGGTCGGTTCACCGCAAATACGCAGTATTTT. The rearrangement uses TRBV5-5 and TRBJ2-3; TRBD2 matches at 7 bases. From germline, CDR1 is SGHKS and CDR2 YYEKEE (reference sequence). Trimming at V came to 4 bases and at J to 7 bases, leaving 15 bases not matched to a gene. CDR3 size: 16 residues. Together with reference TRBV5-5 and TRBJ2-3, the CDR3 gives the full variable domain: DAGVTQSPTHLIKTRGQQVTLRCSPISGHKSVSWYQQVLGQGPQFIFQYYEKEERGRGNFPDRFSARQFPNYSSELNVNALLLGDSALYLCASSPGGRFTANTQYFGPGTRLTVL.

The V call is TRBV5-1, the J call TRBJ2-5; D could derive from TRBD1 or TRBD2 (7 bases each). CDR1 and CDR2 (germline): SGHRS, YFSETQ. The CDR3 has 16 amino acids. The V end was cut by 4 bases, the J end by 2 bases, with 18 bases between. DNA of the CDR3: TGCGCCAGCAGCCCCGGGGAGGGGGCGATTCAAGAGACCCAGTACTTC. It yields the protein CASSPGEGAIQETQYF.

Only a few counts were recorded for this clone. The V and J genes are TRBV7-9 and TRBJ2-1; D remains ambiguous. The V and J ends lost 1 base and 8 bases respectively, with 15 bases between them. This CDR3 comprises 15 residues. Looked up from germline, CDR1 is SEHNR and CDR2 is FQNEAQ (reference sequence). The CDR3 DNA sequence: TGTGCCAGCAGCTTAGGTCTGGCGGTTTGGGATGAGCAGTTCTTC. Encoded protein: CASSLGLAVWDEQFF.

The chain is built from TRBV28 and TRBJ2-1, with TRBD2 as a possible D gene (5 bases). This CDR3 contains 14 residues. With 3 bases removed from V and 0 bases from J, the gap between germline ends came to 6 bases. Germline V gene data show CDR1 as MDHEN and CDR2 as SYDVKM. The CDR3 region has the DNA TGTGCCAGCAGTTTGGGAGACTCCTACAATGAGCAGTTCTTC. Translated, it gives CASSLGDSYNEQFF.

The chain joins TRBV7-6 to TRBJ1-5; maybe TRBD1 (6 bases). The CDR3 is 14 residues long. The germline gives CDR1 SGHVS, CDR2 FNYEAQ. Trimming left V 6 bases short and J 2 bases short, with 11 bases between. The CDR3 DNA sequence: TGTGCCAGCAGTCCACAGGGTGGCAATCAGCCCCAGCATTTT. This encodes CASSPQGGNQPQHF.

This chain links TRBV6-5 with TRBJ1-2; maybe TRBD1 (6 bases). V lost 8 bases and J 4 bases, leaving 14 bases between the germline ends. Germline V gene data show CDR1 as MNHEY and CDR2 as SVGAGI. The CDR3 covers 13 residues. The DNA of the CDR3 is TGTGCCAGCGGAAAGGACAGAGGCTATGGCTACACCTTC. Translated, it gives CASGKDRGYGYTF.

V usage is TRBV5-6 and J usage is TRBJ1-2; 10 bases align to TRBD1. J lost 0 bases, V lost 5 bases, and 7 bases had no gene match. The germline gives CDR1 SGHDT, CDR2 YYEEEE. The CDR3 extends over 16 amino acids. The CDR3 loop is CASRRTGGMANYGYTF. The CDR3 DNA reads TGTGCCAGCAGGCGGACAGGGGGGATGGCTAACTATGGCTACACCTTC.

The gene calls are TRBV2 and TRBJ2-1; D not certain. V gave up 7 bases and J gave up 5 bases, with 15 bases separating them. Germline V lookup: CDR1 SNHLY, CDR2 FYNNEI. The CDR3 contains 14 residues. The CDR3: CASIGIAPNNEQFF. The CDR3, as DNA: TGTGCCAGCATAGGGATAGCTCCTAACAATGAGCAGTTCTTC.

The chain combines TRBV2 with TRBJ1-5; D gene unclear. CDR1 is SNHLY, CDR2 FYNNEI, per germline. Trimming left V 1 base short and J 11 bases short, with 18 bases between. The CDR3 runs to 15 residues. DNA for the CDR3: TGTGCCAGCAGTGAAGGCGGAGGAGCTACGGGTTCCCAGCATTTT. Its translation: CASSEGGGATGSQHF. Complete variable domain (other parts from reference TRBV2 and TRBJ1-5): EPEVTQTPSHQVTQMGQEVILRCVPISNHLYFYWYRQILGQKVEFLVSFYNNEISEKSEIFDDQFSVERPDGSNFTLKIRSTKLEDSAMYFCASSEGGGATGSQHFGDGTRLSIL.

This clone was counted at least ten times. J is TRBJ1-2 and V is TRBV5-4; 9 bases agree with TRBD1. V lost 4 bases, J lost 2 bases, and 6 bases stayed unmatched. This CDR3 contains 15 residues. Per germline, CDR1 SGHNT and CDR2 YYREEE (reference sequence). CDR3: CASSTRDRVNYGYTF. The CDR3 bases are TGTGCCAGCAGCACCCGGGACAGGGTGAACTATGGCTACACCTTC.

The chain recombines TRBV7-3 with TRBJ1-1, with TRBD1 as a possible D gene (6 bases). Trimming left V 5 bases short and J 3 bases short, with 10 bases between. Germline CDR1 is SGHTA and CDR2 is FQGTGA. The CDR3 extends over 13 amino acids. CDR3 bases: TGTGCCAGCAGCACAGGGTCGGACACTGAAGCTTTCTTT. Amino acid sequence: CASSTGSDTEAFF.

The rearrangement joins TRBV29-1 to TRBJ1-4, with TRBD1 as a possible D gene (6 bases). This CDR3 contains 12 residues. The germline V gene encodes CDR1 SQVTM and CDR2 ANQGSEA. Trimming took 4 bases from V and 17 from J, leaving 20 bases between them. The CDR3, as DNA: TGCAGCGTTGTACCACTCGGGGGCGCGGGTTTTTTT. Translated, it gives CSVVPLGGAGFF. Together with reference TRBV29-1 and TRBJ1-4, the CDR3 gives the full variable domain: SAVISQKPSRDICQRGTSLTIQCQVDSQVTMMFWYRQQPGQSLTLIATANQGSEATYESGFVIDKFPISRPNLTFSTLTVSNMSPEDSSIYLCSVVPLGGAGFFGSGTQLSVL.

V and J are TRBV4-2 and TRBJ2-7, with 7 bases matching TRBD2. V shed 0 bases, J shed 6 bases, and the junction held 8 bases outside the gene matches. CDR1 and CDR2 from the germline V gene are LGHNA and YNFKEQ. The CDR3 is 15 residues long. The CDR3: CASSQEGGRASEQYF. DNA of the CDR3: TGTGCCAGCAGCCAAGAAGGTGGGAGGGCCAGCGAGCAGTACTTC.

Worth noting for this clone: Different DNA sequences within this sample yield the same CDR3. The rearrangement joins TRBV5-8 to TRBJ1-5, with no clear D. The ends were cut back, 1 base at V and 7 bases at J, with 12 bases in the middle. This CDR3 is built from 14 residues. Germline V gives CDR1 SGHTS, CDR2 YDEGEE. CDR3 loop: CASSLRQVGQPQHF. Written as DNA, the CDR3 is TGTGCCAGCAGCTTGAGGCAGGTCGGCCAGCCCCAGCATTTT.

The chain couples TRBV5-4 to TRBJ2-3, with D hard to call. The V end lost 2 bases, the J end lost 2 bases, and 9 bases lay between the germline ends. The CDR3 is made up of 14 amino acids. Germline V gives CDR1 SGHNT, CDR2 YYREEE (reference sequence). CDR3 residues: CASSFVAVTDTQYF. The DNA for the CDR3 is TGTGCCAGCAGCTTTGTAGCCGTCACAGATACGCAGTATTTT.

This chain links TRBV7-3 with TRBJ2-1, with TRBD2 as a possible D gene (6 bases). The length of the CDR3 is 15 residues. Germline V gene sequence: CDR1 SGHTA, CDR2 FQGTGA. V was cut by 4 bases and J by 2 bases, with 12 bases left in between. Written as DNA, the CDR3 is TGTGCCAGCAGCTCCTTAGCGGCCGCCTACAATGAGCAGTTCTTC. It is translated as CASSSLAAAYNEQFF.

The J gene is TRBJ2-1, the V gene TRBV19; TRBD2 matches 8 bases. CDR1 LNHDA and CDR2 SQIVND come from the germline V gene (reference sequence). After removal of 8 bases from V and 9 bases from J, the junction contained 3 bases not matched to a gene. The CDR3 spans 11 residues. CDR3 region: CASSGGSEQFF. CDR3 sequence (DNA): TGTGCCAGTTCGGGGGGGAGTGAGCAGTTCTTC.

For the CDR3, the DNA is TGTGCCAGCAGTTTATGGGTAAAGTCTTACGTGCAGTACTTC. It translates to CASSLWVKSYVQYF. The chain joins TRBV28 to TRBJ2-5; D call uncertain. Between the trimmed V and J ends, which lost 0 bases and 11 bases, there was a span of 16 bases. The CDR3 has 14 amino acids. Per the germline V gene, CDR1 is MDHEN and CDR2 is SYDVKM.